This T cell receptor (beta chain) was sequenced in a study of T cells after yellow fever vaccination. Whole-study results and caveats: Reappearance after the booster was observed for most primary-vaccination clones (roughly 97% CD4, over 70% CD8).

Germline assignment: CDR1 LGHNA and CDR2 YSLEER. The CDR3 extends over 14 amino acids. One entry per CDR3 protein results from TCRdb running MiXCR on the 5' RACE reads. Here the sample spans some 160,000 distinct CDR3 sequences, around 7% being singletons. This clonotype was seen repeatedly, ten times or more. Its antigen is as yet unknown. Its ends do not fully match the called genes, so a read error is possible. This chain uses TRBV4-3 with TRBJ2-3, with 11 bases matching TRBD2. Material: CD4+ T cells sorted from PBMCs, obtained 5 to 6 days after the first yellow fever vaccination. This sequence originates from a man between 18 and 35 years old who received the YFV17D yellow fever vaccine. CDR3 in amino acids: CASSQESSGGPGHF. As DNA, the CDR3 is TGCGCCAGCAGCCAAGAGTCTAGCGGGGGGCCTGGGCATTTT.